This TCR beta chain is from a study of lymphopenia after photon versus proton radiotherapy. The CDR3 contains 15 residues. Trimming cost V 2 bases and J 7 bases; bases outside gene matches: 4. Germline loops: CDR1 SEHNR, CDR2 FQNEAQ (reference sequence). Study outcomes and limitations: Post-nadir TCR diversity decline inversely tracked overall survival among those who died.

This clone was counted a single time. The target antigen is unknown. TCRdb's table, derived via immunoSEQ multiplex PCR, lists solely in-frame clones and lacks some. The data contain roughly 49,000 clones, under 95% of them seen just once; the ten biggest clones take up around 17%. The sample was peripheral blood, taken from a patient treated with photon-based radiotherapy. The rearrangement links TRBV7-9 to TRBJ2-1, with 11 bases that match TRBD2. The clonotype was recovered from a woman aged 40 to 50 with cholangiocarcinoma. CDR3 nucleotide sequence: TGTGCCAGCAGCTTAATTACTAGCGGGGGAAATGAGCAGTTCTTC. This encodes CASSLITSGGNEQFF.